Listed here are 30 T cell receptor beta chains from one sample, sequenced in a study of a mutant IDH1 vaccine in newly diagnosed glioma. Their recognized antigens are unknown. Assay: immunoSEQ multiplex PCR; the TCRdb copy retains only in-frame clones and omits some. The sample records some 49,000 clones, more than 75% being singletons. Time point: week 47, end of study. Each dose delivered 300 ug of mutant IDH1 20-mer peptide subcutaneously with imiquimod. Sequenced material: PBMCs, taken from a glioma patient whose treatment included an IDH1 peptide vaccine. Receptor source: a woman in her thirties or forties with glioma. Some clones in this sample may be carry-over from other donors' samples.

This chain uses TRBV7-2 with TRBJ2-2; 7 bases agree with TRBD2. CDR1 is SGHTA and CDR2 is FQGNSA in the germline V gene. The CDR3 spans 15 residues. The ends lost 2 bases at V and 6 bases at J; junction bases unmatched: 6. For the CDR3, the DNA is TGTGCCAGCAGCTTAAGGACTGGGAGGGCCGGGGAGCTGTTTTTT. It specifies CASSLRTGRAGELFF.

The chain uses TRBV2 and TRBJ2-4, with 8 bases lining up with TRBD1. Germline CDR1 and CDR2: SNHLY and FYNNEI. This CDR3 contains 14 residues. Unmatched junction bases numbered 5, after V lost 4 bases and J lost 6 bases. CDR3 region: CASSGIGQGNIQYF. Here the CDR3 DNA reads TGTGCCAGCAGTGGTATAGGACAGGGAAACATTCAGTACTTC.

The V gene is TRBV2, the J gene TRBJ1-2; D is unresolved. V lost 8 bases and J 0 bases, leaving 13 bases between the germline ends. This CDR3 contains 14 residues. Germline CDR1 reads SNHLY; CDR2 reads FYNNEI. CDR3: CASLGEPPNYGYTF. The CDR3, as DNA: TGTGCCAGCCTTGGGGAGCCCCCTAACTATGGCTACACCTTC.

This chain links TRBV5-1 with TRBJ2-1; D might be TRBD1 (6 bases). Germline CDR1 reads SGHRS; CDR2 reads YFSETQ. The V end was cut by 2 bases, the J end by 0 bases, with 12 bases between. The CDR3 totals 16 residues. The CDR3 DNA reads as TGCGCCAGCAGCTTAGGGGGACCAAGCTCCTACAATGAGCAGTTCTTC. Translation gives CASSLGGPSSYNEQFF.

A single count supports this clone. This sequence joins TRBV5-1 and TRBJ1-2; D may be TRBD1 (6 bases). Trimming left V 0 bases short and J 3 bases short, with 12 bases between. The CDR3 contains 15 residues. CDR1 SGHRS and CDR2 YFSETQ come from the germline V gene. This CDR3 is CASSLEGQGHYGYTF. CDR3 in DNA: TGCGCCAGCAGCTTGGAGGGGCAGGGGCACTATGGCTACACCTTC.

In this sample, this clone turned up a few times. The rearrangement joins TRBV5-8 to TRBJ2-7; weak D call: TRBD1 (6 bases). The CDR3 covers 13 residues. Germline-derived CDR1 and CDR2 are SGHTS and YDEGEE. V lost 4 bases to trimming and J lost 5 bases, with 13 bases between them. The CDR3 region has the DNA TGTGCCAGCAGCCACCGGGACATCAACGAGCAGTACTTC. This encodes CASSHRDINEQYF.

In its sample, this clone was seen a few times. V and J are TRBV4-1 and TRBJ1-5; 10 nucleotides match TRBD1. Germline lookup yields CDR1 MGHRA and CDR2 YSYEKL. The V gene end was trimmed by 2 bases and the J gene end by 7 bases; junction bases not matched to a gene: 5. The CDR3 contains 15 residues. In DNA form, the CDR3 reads TGCGCCAGCAGCCAACCTGGGACAGGGGAACAGCCCCAGCATTTT. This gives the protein CASSQPGTGEQPQHF.

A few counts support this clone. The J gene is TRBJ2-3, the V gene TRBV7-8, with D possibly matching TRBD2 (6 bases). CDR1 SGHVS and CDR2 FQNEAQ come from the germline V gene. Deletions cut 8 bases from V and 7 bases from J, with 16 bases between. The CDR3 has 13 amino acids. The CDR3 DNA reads TGTGCCAGCGAGCGGCCGGGAGCTTATACGCAGTATTTT. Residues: CASERPGAYTQYF.

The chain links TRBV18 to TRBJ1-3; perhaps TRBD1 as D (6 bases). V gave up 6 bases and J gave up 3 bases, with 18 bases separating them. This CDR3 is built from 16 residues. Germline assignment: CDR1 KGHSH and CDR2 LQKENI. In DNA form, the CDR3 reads TGTGCCAGCTCGTTCCGGGACACTACCGGTGGAAACACCATATATTTT. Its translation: CASSFRDTTGGNTIYF. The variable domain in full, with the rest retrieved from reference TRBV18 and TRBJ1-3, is NAGVMQNPRHLVRRRGQEARLRCSPMKGHSHVYWYRQLPEEGLKFMVYLQKENIIDESGMPKERFSAEFPKEGPSILRIQQVVRGDSAAYFCASSFRDTTGGNTIYFGEGSWLTVV.

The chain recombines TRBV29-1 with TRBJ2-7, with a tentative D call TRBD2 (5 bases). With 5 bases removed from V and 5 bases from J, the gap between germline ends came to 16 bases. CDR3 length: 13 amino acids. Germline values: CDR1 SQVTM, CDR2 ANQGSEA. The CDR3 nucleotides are TGCAGCGTTCCGGGGAGCGGCGTCGACGAGCAGTACTTC. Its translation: CSVPGSGVDEQYF.

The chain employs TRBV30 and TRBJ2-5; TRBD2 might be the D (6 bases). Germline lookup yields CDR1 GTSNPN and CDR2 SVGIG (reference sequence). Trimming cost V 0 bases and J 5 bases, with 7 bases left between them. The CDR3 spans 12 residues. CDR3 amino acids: CAWSVSGETQYF. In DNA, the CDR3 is TGTGCCTGGAGTGTCAGCGGGGAGACCCAGTACTTC.

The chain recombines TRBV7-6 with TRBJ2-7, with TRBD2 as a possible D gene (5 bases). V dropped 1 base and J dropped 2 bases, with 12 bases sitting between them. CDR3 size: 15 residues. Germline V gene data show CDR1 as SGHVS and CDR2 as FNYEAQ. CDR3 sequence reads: CASSLDGGGPYEQYF. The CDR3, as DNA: TGTGCCAGCAGCTTAGATGGAGGCGGCCCCTACGAGCAGTACTTC.

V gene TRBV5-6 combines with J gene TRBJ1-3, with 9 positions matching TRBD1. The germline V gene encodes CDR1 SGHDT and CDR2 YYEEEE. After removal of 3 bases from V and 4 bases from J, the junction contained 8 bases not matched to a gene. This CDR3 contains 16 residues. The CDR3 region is CASSWGQGLLGNTIYF. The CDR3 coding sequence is TGTGCCAGCAGCTGGGGACAGGGATTACTAGGAAACACCATATATTTT.

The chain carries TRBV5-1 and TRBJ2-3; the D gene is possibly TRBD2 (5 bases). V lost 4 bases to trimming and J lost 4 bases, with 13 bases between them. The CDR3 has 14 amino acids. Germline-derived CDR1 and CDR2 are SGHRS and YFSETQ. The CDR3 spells CASSRQTGADTQYF. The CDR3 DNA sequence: TGCGCCAGCAGCCGACAAACCGGGGCAGATACGCAGTATTTT.

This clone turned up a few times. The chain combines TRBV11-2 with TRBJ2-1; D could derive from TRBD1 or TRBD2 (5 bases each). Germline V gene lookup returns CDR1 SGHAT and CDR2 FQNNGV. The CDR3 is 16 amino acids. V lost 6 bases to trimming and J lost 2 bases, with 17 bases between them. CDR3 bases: TGTGCCAGCAGACCTCCTGGGACCGCGCCCTACAATGAGCAGTTCTTC. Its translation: CASRPPGTAPYNEQFF. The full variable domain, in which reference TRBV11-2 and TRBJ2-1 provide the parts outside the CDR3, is EAGVAQSPRYKIIEKRQSVAFWCNPISGHATLYWYQQILGQGPKLLIQFQNNGVVDDSQLPKDRFSAERLKGVDSTLKIQPAKLEDSAVYLCASRPPGTAPYNEQFFGPGTRLTVL.

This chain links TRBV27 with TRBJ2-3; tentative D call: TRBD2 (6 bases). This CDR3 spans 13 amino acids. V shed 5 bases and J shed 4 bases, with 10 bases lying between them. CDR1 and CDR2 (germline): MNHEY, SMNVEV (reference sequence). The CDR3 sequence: CASSSGFPDTQYF. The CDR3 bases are TGTGCCAGCAGTAGCGGGTTCCCAGATACGCAGTATTTT.

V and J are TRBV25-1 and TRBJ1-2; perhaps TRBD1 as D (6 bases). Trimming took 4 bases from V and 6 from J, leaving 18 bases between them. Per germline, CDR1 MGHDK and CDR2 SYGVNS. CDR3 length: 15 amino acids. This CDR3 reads CASSGGWGRADGYTF. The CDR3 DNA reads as TGTGCCAGCAGTGGAGGTTGGGGGCGGGCGGATGGCTACACCTTC.

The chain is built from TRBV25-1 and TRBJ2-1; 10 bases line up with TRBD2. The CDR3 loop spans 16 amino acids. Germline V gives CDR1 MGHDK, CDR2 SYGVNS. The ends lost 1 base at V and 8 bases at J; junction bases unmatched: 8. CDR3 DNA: TGTGCCAGCAGTGAATCCCTAGCGGGAGTTGAAGATGAGCAGTTCTTC. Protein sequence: CASSESLAGVEDEQFF.

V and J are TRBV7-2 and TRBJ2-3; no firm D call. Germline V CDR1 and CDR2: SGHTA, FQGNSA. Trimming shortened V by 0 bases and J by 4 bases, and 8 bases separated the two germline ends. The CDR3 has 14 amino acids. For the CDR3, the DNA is TGTGCCAGCAGCTTAGCCCTTCCCCCAGATACGCAGTATTTT. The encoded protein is CASSLALPPDTQYF. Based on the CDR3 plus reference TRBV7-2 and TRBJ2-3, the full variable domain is GAGVSQSPSNKVTEKGKDVELRCDPISGHTALYWYRQSLGQGLEFLIYFQGNSAPDKSGLPSDRFSAERTGGSVSTLTIQRTQQEDSAVYLCASSLALPPDTQYFGPGTRLTVL.

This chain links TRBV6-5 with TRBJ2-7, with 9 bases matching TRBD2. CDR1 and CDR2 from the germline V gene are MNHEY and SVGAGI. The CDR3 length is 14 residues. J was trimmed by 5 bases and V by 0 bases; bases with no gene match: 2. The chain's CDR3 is CASSYSASGNEQYF. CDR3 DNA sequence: TGTGCCAGCAGTTACTCGGCTAGCGGGAACGAGCAGTACTTC.

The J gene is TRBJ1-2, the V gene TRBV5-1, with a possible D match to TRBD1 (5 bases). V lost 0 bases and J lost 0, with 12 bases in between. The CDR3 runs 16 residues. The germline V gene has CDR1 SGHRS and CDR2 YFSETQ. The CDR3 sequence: CASSLAPSGSNYGYTF. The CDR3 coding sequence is TGCGCCAGCAGCTTGGCTCCGTCAGGGTCTAACTATGGCTACACCTTC.

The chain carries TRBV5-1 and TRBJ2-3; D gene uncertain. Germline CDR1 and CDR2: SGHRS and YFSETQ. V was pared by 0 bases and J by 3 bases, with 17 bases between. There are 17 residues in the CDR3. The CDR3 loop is CASSLAPTTRGTDTQYF. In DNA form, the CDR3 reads TGCGCCAGCAGCTTGGCACCGACAACCCGTGGAACAGATACGCAGTATTTT.

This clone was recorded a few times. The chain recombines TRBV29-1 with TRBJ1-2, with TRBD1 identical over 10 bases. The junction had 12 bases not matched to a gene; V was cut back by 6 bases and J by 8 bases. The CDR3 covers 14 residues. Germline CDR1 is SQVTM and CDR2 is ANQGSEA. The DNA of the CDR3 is TGCAGCGTGAGCCGACAGGGGGCAGTGGTCGGCTACACCTTC. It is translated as CSVSRQGAVVGYTF.

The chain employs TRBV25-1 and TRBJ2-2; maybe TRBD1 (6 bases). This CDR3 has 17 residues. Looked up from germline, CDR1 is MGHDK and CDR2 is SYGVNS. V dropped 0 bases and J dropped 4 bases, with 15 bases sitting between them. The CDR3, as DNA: TGTGCCAGCAGTGAATATATTCAGGGGTCGCTCACCGGGGAGCTGTTTTTT. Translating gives CASSEYIQGSLTGELFF.

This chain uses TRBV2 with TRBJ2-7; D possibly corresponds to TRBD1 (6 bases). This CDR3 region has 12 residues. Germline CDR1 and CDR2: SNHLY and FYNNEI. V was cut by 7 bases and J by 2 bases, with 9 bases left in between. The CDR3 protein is CASKEGAYEQYF. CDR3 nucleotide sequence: TGTGCCAGCAAAGAGGGGGCCTACGAGCAGTACTTC.

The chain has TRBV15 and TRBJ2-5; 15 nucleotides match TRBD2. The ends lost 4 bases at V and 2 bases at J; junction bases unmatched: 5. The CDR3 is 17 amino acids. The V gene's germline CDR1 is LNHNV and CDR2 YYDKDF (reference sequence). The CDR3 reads CATSTSGTSGGQETQYF. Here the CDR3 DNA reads TGTGCCACCAGCACCTCCGGGACTAGCGGGGGGCAAGAGACCCAGTACTTC.

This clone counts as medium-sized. Here the CDR3 reads CASSLGQGRGQPQHF. DNA of the CDR3: TGTGCCAGCAGTCTCGGACAGGGTAGGGGACAGCCCCAGCATTTT. V and J are TRBV5-5 and TRBJ1-5; 8 nucleotides match TRBD1. With 5 bases clipped from V and 7 bases from J, the junction kept 11 bases outside the gene matches. Germline-derived CDR1 and CDR2 are SGHKS and YYEKEE (reference sequence). There are 15 residues in the CDR3.

In DNA, the CDR3 is TGTGCCAGCAGCTCCAAATTCAGGGTTTCCGGAAACACCATATATTTT. Translating it yields CASSSKFRVSGNTIYF. This rearrangement joins TRBV7-9 to TRBJ1-3, with a tentative D call TRBD1 (5 bases). Germline CDR1 reads SEHNR; CDR2 reads FQNEAQ (reference sequence). The CDR3 has 16 amino acids. V lost 4 bases to trimming and J lost 4 bases, with 17 bases between them.

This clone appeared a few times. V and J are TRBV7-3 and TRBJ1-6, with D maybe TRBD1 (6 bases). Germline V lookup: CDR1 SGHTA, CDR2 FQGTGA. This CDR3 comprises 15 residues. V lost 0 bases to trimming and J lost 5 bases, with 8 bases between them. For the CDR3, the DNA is TGTGCCAGCAGCTTAACCAGGGGACATAATTCACCCCTCCACTTT. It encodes CASSLTRGHNSPLHF.

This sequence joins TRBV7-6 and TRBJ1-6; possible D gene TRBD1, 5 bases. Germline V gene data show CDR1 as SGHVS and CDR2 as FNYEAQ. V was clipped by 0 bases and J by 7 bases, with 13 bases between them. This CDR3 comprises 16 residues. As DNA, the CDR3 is TGTGCCAGCAGCTTAGCCCCCGGGACTTCGAATTCACCCCTCCACTTT. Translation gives CASSLAPGTSNSPLHF.